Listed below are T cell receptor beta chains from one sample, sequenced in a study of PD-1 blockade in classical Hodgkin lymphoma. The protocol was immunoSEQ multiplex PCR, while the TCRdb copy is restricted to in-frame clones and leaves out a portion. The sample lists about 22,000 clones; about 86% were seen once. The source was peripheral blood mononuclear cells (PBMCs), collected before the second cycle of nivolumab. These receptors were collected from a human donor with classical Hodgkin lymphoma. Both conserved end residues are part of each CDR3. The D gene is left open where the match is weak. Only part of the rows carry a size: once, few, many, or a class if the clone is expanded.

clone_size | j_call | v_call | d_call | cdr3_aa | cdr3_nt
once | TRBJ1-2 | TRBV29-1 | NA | CSVEAQPNYGYTF | TGCAGCGTTGAGGCACAGCCTAACTATGGCTACACCTTC
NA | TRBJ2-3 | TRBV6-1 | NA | CASLERLPTDTQYF | TGTGCCAGCCTGGAGAGACTACCTACAGATACGCAGTATTTT
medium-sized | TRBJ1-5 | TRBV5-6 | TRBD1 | CASSMGQHNQPQHF | TGTGCCAGCAGCATGGGACAGCATAATCAGCCCCAGCATTTT
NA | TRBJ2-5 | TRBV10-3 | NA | CAISSGRLQETQYF | TGTGCCATCAGCTCGGGACGCCTCCAAGAGACCCAGTACTTC
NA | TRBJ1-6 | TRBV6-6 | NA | CASSYLGASLESPLHF | TGTGCCAGCAGTTATCTCGGGGCTTCTTTAGAATCACCCCTCCACTTT
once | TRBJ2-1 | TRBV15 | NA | CATSLRFGSYNEQFF | TGTGCCACCAGCTTGCGGTTTGGGTCCTACAATGAGCAGTTCTTC
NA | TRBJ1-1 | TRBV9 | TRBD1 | CASSLTGGSGTEAFF | TGTGCCAGCAGCTTGACAGGGGGCTCGGGAACTGAAGCTTTCTTT
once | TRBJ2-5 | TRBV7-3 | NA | CASSPSGQPPETQYF | TGTGCCAGCAGCCCGTCCGGACAGCCCCCGGAGACCCAGTACTTC
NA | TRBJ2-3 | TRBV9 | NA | CASSVGGSFTDTQYF | TGTGCCAGCAGCGTAGGAGGTTCCTTTACAGATACGCAGTATTTT
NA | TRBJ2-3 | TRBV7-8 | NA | CASSPSRLFTDTQYF | TGTGCCAGCAGCCCCTCGAGACTTTTCACAGATACGCAGTATTTT
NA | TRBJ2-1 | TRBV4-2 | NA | CASSQDYLANNEQFF | TGTGCCAGCAGCCAAGATTATCTAGCGAACAATGAGCAGTTCTTC
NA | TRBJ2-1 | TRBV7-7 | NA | CASSLGSGDNEQFF | TGTGCCAGCAGCTTGGGGTCCGGGGACAATGAGCAGTTCTTC
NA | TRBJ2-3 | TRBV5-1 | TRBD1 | CASSLAWTGGKGDTQYF | TGCGCCAGCAGCTTGGCGTGGACAGGGGGAAAAGGAGATACGCAGTATTTT
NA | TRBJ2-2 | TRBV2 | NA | CASSAGVRDTGELFF | TGTGCCAGCAGTGCGGGAGTAAGGGACACCGGGGAGCTGTTTTTT
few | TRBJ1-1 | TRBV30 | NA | CARATARKAFF | TGTGCCCGGGCCACAGCCCGAAAAGCTTTCTTT
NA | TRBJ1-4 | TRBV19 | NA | CASSARGDGGEKLFF | TGTGCCAGTAGTGCCCGTGGGGACGGGGGTGAAAAACTGTTTTTT
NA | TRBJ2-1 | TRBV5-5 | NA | CASSFLGSREQFF | TGTGCCAGCAGCTTCCTAGGCAGCCGTGAGCAGTTCTTC